The rows below give T cell receptor beta chains drawn from one sample of a study of cytomegalovirus exposure and HLA in healthy donors. Repertoires were generated with immunoSEQ multiplex PCR, while TCRdb's copy carries only in-frame clones and drops some. The table records about 140,000 clones, around 80% of them present only once. Sequencing was carried out using PBMCs. The source is a man aged 25-45 years in good health and CMV-seropositive. The CDR3 runs from the conserved cysteine through the conserved F or W. D genes are given only for firm matches. The size field is filled for only some rows; it gives once, few, many or a size class.

J	size	V	D	length	CDR3	DNA
TRBJ2-3	-	TRBV28	TRBD2	17	CASAAGTSGSLGDTQYF	TGTGCCAGCGCCGCCGGGACTAGCGGGAGTCTGGGCGATACGCAGTATTTT
TRBJ2-7	-	TRBV5-1	-	15	CASSPTPTSSYEQYF	TGCGCCAGCAGCCCGACACCTACGAGCTCCTACGAGCAGTACTTC
TRBJ1-1	-	TRBV30	TRBD1	17	CAWSADRGGGARTEAFF	TGTGCCTGGAGTGCGGACAGGGGAGGTGGGGCGCGGACTGAAGCTTTCTTT
TRBJ2-7	-	TRBV30	TRBD2	13	CACARGGQYEQYF	TGTGCCTGCGCTCGCGGGGGGCAGTACGAGCAGTACTTC
TRBJ2-2	-	TRBV5-5	-	14	CASSFEGDTGELFF	TGTGCCAGCAGCTTCGAGGGAGACACCGGGGAGCTGTTTTTT
TRBJ2-6	-	TRBV5-1	-	15	CASSLEQPGANVLTF	TGCGCCAGCAGCTTGGAACAGCCTGGGGCCAACGTCCTGACTTTC
TRBJ1-1	-	TRBV5-1	TRBD1	14	CASSLGQQNTEAFF	TGCGCCAGCAGTTTGGGACAGCAGAACACTGAAGCTTTCTTT
TRBJ2-4	-	TRBV15	TRBD1	16	CATSRGGQGDKNIQYF	TGTGCCACCAGCAGAGGGGGACAGGGTGACAAAAACATTCAGTACTTC
TRBJ2-2	-	TRBV5-8	TRBD2	16	CASSHHSGGDTGELFF	TGTGCCAGCAGCCATCATAGCGGGGGCGACACCGGGGAGCTGTTTTTT
TRBJ2-7	-	TRBV6-1	-	17	CASSAPWFTTASYEQYF	TGTGCCAGCAGTGCTCCCTGGTTTACGACAGCCTCCTACGAGCAGTACTTC
TRBJ1-5	few	TRBV4-1	-	15	CASSTRHDSNQPQHF	TGCGCCAGCAGCACCCGACATGATAGCAATCAGCCCCAGCATTTT
TRBJ2-2	-	TRBV18	TRBD1	15	CASSPPIQGARELFF	TGTGCCAGCTCACCACCGATCCAGGGGGCCCGGGAGCTGTTTTTT
TRBJ1-2	-	TRBV6-5	-	13	CASRQDREYGYTF	TGTGCCAGCAGGCAAGACAGAGAATATGGCTACACCTTC
TRBJ2-7	once	TRBV9	-	15	CASSPSQGSAYEQYF	TGTGCCAGCAGCCCCAGCCAGGGGTCCGCCTACGAGCAGTACTTC
TRBJ1-1	few	TRBV28	-	15	CASSLVMDMNTEAFF	TGTGCCAGCAGTTTGGTGATGGACATGAACACTGAAGCTTTCTTT
TRBJ1-6	-	TRBV23-1	TRBD1	15	CATKGQGRRDSPLHF	TGCGCCACCAAAGGACAGGGTAGGAGGGATTCACCCCTCCACTTT
TRBJ1-4	once	TRBV21-1	-	17	CASSRPGQLGTNEKLFF	TGTGCCAGCAGCAGACCGGGACAGCTGGGAACTAATGAAAAACTGTTTTTT
TRBJ2-6	-	TRBV19	TRBD2	16	CASASGGYSGANVLTF	TGTGCCAGTGCTAGCGGGGGCTACTCTGGGGCCAACGTCCTGACTTTC
TRBJ2-2	-	TRBV2	TRBD2	15	CASDLAGTNTGELFF	TGTGCCAGCGACCTAGCGGGGACGAACACCGGGGAGCTGTTTTTT
TRBJ2-7	few	TRBV4-1	TRBD1	16	CASSHGPKTGGYEQYF	TGCGCCAGCAGCCACGGACCAAAGACAGGGGGTTACGAGCAGTACTTC